A selection of T cell receptor beta chains follows, all from one sample in a study of OX40 agonist ivuxolimab in advanced cancers. The protocol was immunoSEQ multiplex PCR, while the TCRdb copy is restricted to in-frame clones and leaves out a portion. The table shows tens of thousands of clones, with approximately 90% occurring only once. The sequencing used CD4+ or CD8+ T cells sorted from blood, collected in a trial of the OX40 agonist ivuxolimab. All receptors derive from an adult with an advanced solid tumor such as melanoma, head and neck, liver or kidney cancer. Both conserved end residues are part of each CDR3. Each record gives: CDR3 length, D gene, V gene, clone size, J gene, CDR3 protein, CDR3 DNA. The D gene is left open where the match is weak. The size field is filled for only some rows; it gives once, few, many or a size class.

14	-	TRBV29-1	-	TRBJ2-5	CSVEERGRDETQYF	TGCAGCGTTGAAGAAAGGGGGCGGGATGAGACCCAGTACTTC
15	TRBD1	TRBV27	-	TRBJ2-5	CASSSDRGRRETQYF	TGTGCCAGCAGTTCAGACAGGGGTCGAAGAGAGACCCAGTACTTC
13	-	TRBV28	-	TRBJ2-7	CASSLRRAYEQYF	TGTGCCAGCAGCTTAAGACGGGCCTACGAGCAGTACTTC
12	-	TRBV6-1	-	TRBJ2-7	CASRGSSYEQYF	TGTGCCAGCAGGGGGTCGTCCTACGAGCAGTACTTC
14	-	TRBV4-1	-	TRBJ2-7	CASSQGDGPYEQYF	TGCGCCAGCAGCCAGGGAGACGGTCCCTACGAGCAGTACTTC
14	-	TRBV27	-	TRBJ2-5	CASSFTAAEETQYF	TGTGCCAGCAGTTTTACGGCAGCCGAAGAGACCCAGTACTTC
20	-	TRBV7-8	medium-sized	TRBJ2-6	CASRAGVLTMTHSGANVLTF	TGTGCCAGCAGGGCAGGGGTTTTGACCATGACCCACTCTGGGGCCAACGTCCTGACTTTC
15	-	TRBV9	-	TRBJ2-7	CASSVGPGDPYEQYF	TGTGCCAGCAGCGTAGGGCCAGGGGACCCCTACGAGCAGTACTTC
12	-	TRBV18	-	TRBJ2-2	CASSPGTGELFF	TGTGCCAGCTCACCAGGCACCGGGGAGCTGTTTTTT
14	-	TRBV28	-	TRBJ2-7	CASSLEGTRYEQYF	TGTGCCAGCAGTTTAGAGGGAACAAGATACGAGCAGTACTTC
14	-	TRBV5-1	-	TRBJ2-7	CASSFFDGSYEQYF	TGCGCCAGCAGCTTCTTTGACGGCTCCTACGAGCAGTACTTC
14	-	TRBV4-1	-	TRBJ2-1	CASSHPGLGNEQFF	TGCGCCAGCAGCCATCCGGGTCTCGGGAATGAGCAGTTCTTC
16	TRBD1	TRBV28	-	TRBJ1-3	CASSLWGQGPGNTIYF	TGTGCCAGCAGTTTATGGGGACAGGGCCCTGGAAACACCATATATTTT
14	-	TRBV19	-	TRBJ2-7	CASSIGGSSYEQYF	TGTGCCAGTAGTATAGGGGGATCCTCCTACGAGCAGTACTTC
17	TRBD1	TRBV11-2	-	TRBJ2-5	CASSHWDRGLNLETQYF	TGTGCCAGCAGCCACTGGGACAGGGGCCTCAATCTAGAGACCCAGTACTTC
17	-	TRBV29-1	-	TRBJ1-1	CSVEGTSPPGANTEAFF	TGCAGCGTTGAAGGGACCAGTCCCCCGGGGGCTAACACTGAAGCTTTCTTT
13	TRBD2	TRBV29-1	-	TRBJ2-7	CSVSGGLAYEQYF	TGCAGCGTCAGTGGGGGACTAGCCTACGAGCAGTACTTC
16	-	TRBV28	-	TRBJ2-7	CASSFWPAGAPYEQYF	TGTGCCAGCAGCTTTTGGCCCGCAGGGGCCCCCTACGAGCAGTACTTC
14	-	TRBV11-1	-	TRBJ2-7	CASSPPQRSYEQYF	TGTGCCAGCAGCCCTCCCCAGCGGTCCTACGAGCAGTACTTC
13	TRBD1	TRBV7-9	-	TRBJ2-1	CASRQQGAYEQFF	TGTGCCAGCAGGCAACAGGGGGCCTATGAGCAGTTCTTC
15	TRBD1	TRBV28	-	TRBJ1-2	CASSAIIQGGYGYTF	TGTGCCAGCAGCGCCATCATCCAGGGGGGCTATGGCTACACCTTC
22	TRBD2	TRBV30	-	TRBJ2-1	CAWSDGGPGLAGGRYHYNEQFF	TGTGCCTGGAGTGACGGGGGCCCCGGACTAGCGGGAGGGCGGTATCATTACAATGAGCAGTTCTTC
15	-	TRBV5-4	-	TRBJ2-3	CASSFILGGTDTQYF	TGTGCCAGCAGCTTCATTTTAGGAGGGACAGATACGCAGTATTTT
15	-	TRBV9	-	TRBJ1-1	CASSLGGPWNTEAFF	TGTGCCAGCAGCCTGGGCGGGCCTTGGAACACTGAAGCTTTCTTT
13	-	TRBV7-3	-	TRBJ2-7	CASSPEGGYEQYF	TGTGCCAGCAGCCCGGAGGGGGGGTACGAGCAGTACTTC
17	-	TRBV30	-	TRBJ2-7	CAWRTRWDGGLQGEQYF	TGTGCCTGGAGAACCCGGTGGGACGGAGGACTTCAAGGAGAGCAGTACTTC
14	TRBD2	TRBV28	-	TRBJ2-7	CASTYRGGRTEQYF	TGTGCCAGCACCTATAGGGGCGGGAGAACCGAGCAGTACTTC
14	-	TRBV19	-	TRBJ2-7	CASSIAGHGYEQYF	TGTGCCAGTAGTATAGCAGGGCACGGCTACGAGCAGTACTTC
14	-	TRBV27	-	TRBJ2-7	CASSFSAGGDEQYF	TGTGCCAGCAGCTTCTCCGCCGGGGGCGACGAGCAGTACTTC
16	TRBD2	TRBV2	-	TRBJ2-4	CASSGLAGGTKNIQYF	TGTGCCAGCAGTGGCCTAGCGGGAGGTACAAAAAACATTCAGTACTTC
11	-	TRBV13	-	TRBJ2-7	CASSLFGEQYF	TGTGCCAGCAGCTTATTTGGTGAGCAGTACTTC
16	-	TRBV4-2	-	TRBJ2-7	CASSQEGGREPYEQYF	TGTGCCAGCAGCCAAGAGGGGGGGCGCGAACCCTACGAGCAGTACTTC
16	-	TRBV27	once	TRBJ2-2	CASSLWGYTNTGELFF	TGTGCCAGCAGTTTATGGGGGTATACTAACACCGGGGAGCTGTTTTTT
15	-	TRBV5-1	once	TRBJ1-1	CASSFDNAMNTEAFF	TGCGCCAGCAGCTTTGATAACGCAATGAACACTGAAGCTTTCTTT
17	TRBD1	TRBV5-1	-	TRBJ1-4	CASSLRQGAATNEKLFF	TGCGCCAGCAGCTTGCGGCAGGGGGCAGCAACTAATGAAAAACTGTTTTTT
10	-	TRBV27	once	TRBJ2-2	CASSPPVLFF	TGTGCCAGCAGTCCCCCGGTGCTGTTTTTT
15	-	TRBV30	-	TRBJ1-4	CAWNPGWGGEEKLFF	TGTGCCTGGAATCCGGGATGGGGAGGAGAAGAAAAACTGTTTTTT
16	-	TRBV4-1	once	TRBJ2-3	CASSRSPRDNTDTQYF	TGCGCCAGCAGCCGGTCTCCGCGGGACAACACAGATACGCAGTATTTT
15	TRBD1	TRBV27	-	TRBJ2-7	CASSASGQGSYEQYF	TGTGCCAGCAGTGCCTCGGGACAGGGTTCCTACGAGCAGTACTTC
14	-	TRBV27	once	TRBJ1-1	CASSLGTSNTEAFF	TGTGCCAGCAGTTTAGGGACAAGTAACACTGAAGCTTTCTTT
16	TRBD2	TRBV27	-	TRBJ2-1	CASSRSGSLSYNEQFF	TGTGCCAGCAGCCGTAGCGGGAGTCTATCCTACAATGAGCAGTTCTTC
12	-	TRBV2	-	TRBJ2-3	CASKSPTSTQYF	TGTGCCAGCAAATCACCCACCAGTACGCAGTATTTT
15	-	TRBV29-1	-	TRBJ2-7	CSVEDPAGLVDEQYF	TGCAGCGTTGAAGATCCGGCAGGGTTGGTCGACGAGCAGTACTTC
15	-	TRBV10-1	-	TRBJ1-5	CASSEGQTPNQPQHF	TGCGCCAGCAGTGAAGGCCAGACACCCAATCAGCCCCAGCATTTT
12	-	TRBV7-9	-	TRBJ1-1	CASSLGTREAFF	TGTGCCAGCAGCTTAGGGACCCGAGAAGCTTTCTTT
17	-	TRBV27	-	TRBJ2-3	CASSPWPGQTSTDTQYF	TGTGCCAGCAGTCCGTGGCCGGGACAAACGAGCACAGATACGCAGTATTTT
15	-	TRBV6-5	-	TRBJ1-4	CASSYSSADNEKLFF	TGTGCCAGCAGTTACTCTTCGGCGGATAATGAAAAACTGTTTTTT
13	-	TRBV7-3	-	TRBJ2-3	CASGGDVRDTQYF	TGTGCCAGCGGAGGGGATGTTAGAGATACGCAGTATTTT
15	TRBD2	TRBV27	-	TRBJ2-1	CASSSGLAAYNEQFF	TGTGCCAGCAGTTCGGGACTAGCGGCCTACAATGAGCAGTTCTTC
18	-	TRBV4-1	once	TRBJ2-7	CASSQEFIYGRVAYEQYF	TGCGCCAGCAGCCAAGAGTTTATTTATGGCAGGGTTGCCTACGAGCAGTACTTC
17	-	TRBV5-8	-	TRBJ1-3	CASSLYGSTSSGNTIYF	TGTGCCAGCAGCCTCTACGGGTCGACGAGCTCTGGAAACACCATATATTTT
15	-	TRBV11-2	-	TRBJ2-3	CASSPRTEYTDTQYF	TGTGCCAGCAGCCCACGGACAGAATACACAGATACGCAGTATTTT
18	-	TRBV7-9	-	TRBJ1-2	CASSPVEQGTFTNYGYTF	TGTGCCAGCAGCCCAGTAGAACAGGGTACCTTTACTAACTATGGCTACACCTTC
16	TRBD1	TRBV11-2	-	TRBJ2-5	CASSLARTGHQETQYF	TGTGCCAGCAGCTTAGCTCGGACAGGGCACCAAGAGACCCAGTACTTC
16	TRBD2	TRBV5-1	-	TRBJ2-1	CASSHGLAGDYNEQFF	TGCGCCAGCAGCCACGGACTAGCGGGGGACTACAATGAGCAGTTCTTC
14	-	TRBV10-2	few	TRBJ2-7	CASKIPGSSYEQYF	TGCGCCAGCAAGATACCCGGGAGCTCCTACGAGCAGTACTTC
11	-	TRBV10-2	-	TRBJ2-5	CASSVGETQYF	TGCGCCAGTTCCGTTGGGGAGACCCAGTACTTC
14	TRBD1	TRBV23-1	once	TRBJ1-2	CAPSGGTVNPNLKF	TGCGCCCCATCAGGGGGGACGGTCAATCCGAATCTAAAATTC
15	-	TRBV27	-	TRBJ2-7	CASSLQGGGHYEQYF	TGTGCCAGCAGTTTACAAGGGGGGGGGCACTACGAGCAGTACTTC
15	TRBD2	TRBV13	once	TRBJ2-3	CASSPTSGSTDTQYF	TGTGCCAGCAGCCCGACTAGCGGTAGCACAGATACGCAGTATTTT